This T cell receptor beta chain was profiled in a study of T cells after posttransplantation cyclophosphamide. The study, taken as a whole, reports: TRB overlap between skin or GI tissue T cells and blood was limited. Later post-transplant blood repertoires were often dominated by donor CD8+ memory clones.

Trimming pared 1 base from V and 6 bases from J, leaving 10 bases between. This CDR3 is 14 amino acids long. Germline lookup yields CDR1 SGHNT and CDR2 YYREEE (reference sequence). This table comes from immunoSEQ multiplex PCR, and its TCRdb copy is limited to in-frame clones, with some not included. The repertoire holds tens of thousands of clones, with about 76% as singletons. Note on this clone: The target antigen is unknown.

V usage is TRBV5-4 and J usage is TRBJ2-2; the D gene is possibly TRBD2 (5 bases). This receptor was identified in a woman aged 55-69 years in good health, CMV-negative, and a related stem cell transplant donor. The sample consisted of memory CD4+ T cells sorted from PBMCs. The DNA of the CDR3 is TGTGCCAGCAGCTTGAAGGGAGCCCCCGGGGAGCTGTTTTTT. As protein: CASSLKGAPGELFF.